Below, 15 T cell receptor beta chains from the same sample are listed, as sequenced in a study of graft-versus-host responses after intestinal transplantation. Libraries were prepared by immunoSEQ multiplex PCR; TCRdb keeps only in-frame clonotypes and omits some of them. The table includes tens of thousands of clones, over 75% detected once. These TCRs are of unknown antigen specificity. Material: unstimulated CD8+ T cells sorted from spleen or lymph node cells, obtained before intestinal transplant. The receptor set was obtained from a human donor who received an intestinal transplant.

This clone was observed a single time. This rearrangement joins TRBV5-1 to TRBJ2-4, with D perhaps TRBD1 (5 bases). V lost 7 bases and J 3 bases, leaving 8 bases between the germline ends. Germline CDR1 SGHRS, CDR2 YFSETQ. This CDR3 spans 12 amino acids. CDR3 in DNA: TGCGCCAGCCCAGACAGCAAAAACATTCAGTACTTC. This codes for CASPDSKNIQYF.

This chain uses TRBV2 with TRBJ2-7, with 15 nucleotides matching TRBD2. Germline loops: CDR1 SNHLY, CDR2 FYNNEI. Germline trimming cut 5 bases from V and 6 bases from J; bases unmatched to any gene: 8. The CDR3 covers 16 residues. CDR3 sequence reads: CASSPRTSGREGEQYF. CDR3 DNA: TGTGCCAGCAGTCCCCGGACTAGCGGGAGGGAAGGCGAGCAGTACTTC.

The genes are TRBV19 and TRBJ2-1; D might be TRBD1 (5 bases). Germline CDR1 LNHDA, CDR2 SQIVND (reference sequence). With 7 bases removed from V and 8 bases from J, the gap between germline ends came to 18 bases. The CDR3 consists of 14 residues. This CDR3 reads CASTTPRVSDEQFF. Here the CDR3 DNA reads TGTGCCAGTACCACCCCCAGGGTCAGCGATGAGCAGTTCTTC. The full variable domain, rest sourced from reference TRBV19 and TRBJ2-1, is DGGITQSPKYLFRKEGQNVTLSCEQNLNHDAMYWYRQDPGQGLRLIYYSQIVNDFQKGDIAEGYSVSREKKESFPLTVTSAQKNPTAFYLCASTTPRVSDEQFFGPGTRLTVL.

The chain has TRBV6-1 and TRBJ2-7; D is undetermined. Germline V CDR1 and CDR2: MNHNS, SASEGT. The CDR3 extends over 12 amino acids. The V end was cut by 3 bases, the J end by 2 bases, with 5 bases between. In nucleotides, the CDR3 is TGTGCCAGCAGTGACCCAGCCTACGAGCAGTACTTC. It translates to CASSDPAYEQYF.

V usage is TRBV27 and J usage is TRBJ2-4; 7 nucleotides align to TRBD2. This CDR3 spans 15 amino acids. CDR1 MNHEY and CDR2 SMNVEV come from the germline V gene (reference sequence). Trimming took 6 bases from V and 7 from J; bases not matched to a gene: 12. The CDR3 loop is CASSLSWGGSNIQYF. Here the CDR3 DNA reads TGTGCCAGCAGCCTATCGTGGGGGGGATCGAACATTCAGTACTTC.

The CDR3 region has the DNA TGTGCCAGCCCCAACTCTTCCGGGGGGGCGAGCAATCAGCCCCAGCATTTT. Translation: CASPNSSGGASNQPQHF. The chain recombines TRBV19 with TRBJ1-5; D perhaps matches TRBD1 (6 bases). Trimming cost V 9 bases and J 1 base, with 22 bases left between them. The length of the CDR3 is 17 residues. Germline CDR1 LNHDA, CDR2 SQIVND (reference sequence).

This clone is a singleton in its sample. This rearrangement joins TRBV9 to TRBJ2-7; D may be TRBD1 (6 bases). V gave up 0 bases and J gave up 2 bases, with 9 bases separating them. The CDR3 runs 14 residues. In germline, CDR1 is SGDLS, CDR2 YYNGEE. CDR3 sequence: CASSVGQGPYEQYF. The CDR3 nucleotides are TGTGCCAGCAGCGTAGGGCAGGGGCCCTACGAGCAGTACTTC.

V usage is TRBV28 and J usage is TRBJ2-5; D is perhaps TRBD1 (5 bases). The germline CDR1 and CDR2 sequences are MDHEN and SYDVKM. V lost 2 bases and J 1 base, leaving 8 bases between the germline ends. The length of the CDR3 is 14 residues. Written as DNA, the CDR3 is TGTGCCAGCAGTTTAGGAACAGGCCAAGAGACCCAGTACTTC. Amino acid sequence: CASSLGTGQETQYF. Full variable domain (rest looked up from reference TRBV28 and TRBJ2-5): DVKVTQSSRYLVKRTGEKVFLECVQDMDHENMFWYRQDPGLGLRLIYFSYDVKMKEKGDIPEGYSVSREKKERFSLILESASTNQTSMYLCASSLGTGQETQYFGPGTRLLVL.

The gene calls are TRBV10-3 and TRBJ1-5; D unclear. Germline CDR1 ENHRY, CDR2 SYGVKD. The germline V and J ends were trimmed by 7 bases and 3 bases, with 13 bases remaining between them. CDR3 length equals 14 residues. CDR3 nucleotides: TGTGCCATCAAATATGGGCAAACCAATCAGCCCCAGCATTTT. It codes for CAIKYGQTNQPQHF.

The chain combines TRBV28 with TRBJ1-5, with a possible D match to TRBD1 (6 bases). The CDR3 has 13 residues. Trimming left V 4 bases short and J 7 bases short, with 11 bases between. Germline V gene data show CDR1 as MDHEN and CDR2 as SYDVKM. CDR3 nucleotides: TGTGCCAGCAGTTCCAGGGGTAACCAGCCCCAGCATTTT. Translation gives CASSSRGNQPQHF. Supplemented by reference TRBV28 and TRBJ1-5, the full variable domain reads DVKVTQSSRYLVKRTGEKVFLECVQDMDHENMFWYRQDPGLGLRLIYFSYDVKMKEKGDIPEGYSVSREKKERFSLILESASTNQTSMYLCASSSRGNQPQHFGDGTRLSIL.

The J gene is TRBJ2-7, the V gene TRBV6-5; TRBD2 agrees at 8 bases. The CDR3 has 16 amino acids. Germline CDR1 MNHEY, CDR2 SVGAGI. The trim removed 4 bases at V and 0 bases at J, leaving 8 bases unmatched. CDR3 sequence (DNA): TGTGCCAGCAGTTTTAAACTAGCGGTTAACTCCTACGAGCAGTACTTC. Amino acid sequence: CASSFKLAVNSYEQYF.

The CDR3 bases are TGTGCCAGCAGCTTGGTGCAAACAGGGAACGAGCAGTACTTC. Translated: CASSLVQTGNEQYF. The J gene is TRBJ2-7, the V gene TRBV5-6; the D gene is possibly TRBD1 (6 bases). CDR1 and CDR2 (germline): SGHDT, YYEEEE. This CDR3 is 14 amino acids long. With 0 bases removed from V and 5 bases from J, the gap between germline ends came to 12 bases. The full variable domain, in which reference TRBV5-6 and TRBJ2-7 provide the parts outside the CDR3, is DAGVTQSPTHLIKTRGQQVTLRCSPKSGHDTVSWYQQALGQGPQFIFQYYEEEERQRGNFPDRFSGHQFPNYSSELNVNALLLGDSALYLCASSLVQTGNEQYFGPGTRLTVT.

The chain carries TRBV30 and TRBJ2-1; TRBD1 agrees at 7 bases. V gave up 3 bases and J gave up 12 bases; unmatched junction bases: 17. Germline CDR1 GTSNPN, CDR2 SVGIG (reference sequence). There are 15 residues in the CDR3. The CDR3 DNA is TGTGCCTGGAGGGGAGTAGGACAGGCCCATTTAGGGCAGTTCTTC. Protein product: CAWRGVGQAHLGQFF.

V is TRBV29-1 and J is TRBJ1-1; 7 bases match TRBD1. The CDR3 covers 11 residues. CDR1 is SQVTM, CDR2 ANQGSEA, per germline. J gave up 8 bases and V 8 bases, and 8 bases lay outside the gene matches. CDR3 protein: CSTQYRGEAFF. In nucleotides, the CDR3 is TGCAGCACCCAATACAGGGGAGAAGCTTTCTTT. Together with reference TRBV29-1 and TRBJ1-1, the CDR3 gives the full variable domain: SAVISQKPSRDICQRGTSLTIQCQVDSQVTMMFWYRQQPGQSLTLIATANQGSEATYESGFVIDKFPISRPNLTFSTLTVSNMSPEDSSIYLCSTQYRGEAFFGQGTRLTVV.

This rearrangement joins TRBV19 to TRBJ2-3, with a tentative D call TRBD1 (5 bases). Germline-derived CDR1 and CDR2 are LNHDA and SQIVND (reference sequence). The CDR3 sequence is 15 residues long. Trimming cost V 4 bases and J 4 bases, with 15 bases left between them. This chain's CDR3 is CASSTPFEGADTQYF. The DNA for the CDR3 is TGTGCCAGTAGTACCCCTTTTGAAGGGGCAGATACGCAGTATTTT.